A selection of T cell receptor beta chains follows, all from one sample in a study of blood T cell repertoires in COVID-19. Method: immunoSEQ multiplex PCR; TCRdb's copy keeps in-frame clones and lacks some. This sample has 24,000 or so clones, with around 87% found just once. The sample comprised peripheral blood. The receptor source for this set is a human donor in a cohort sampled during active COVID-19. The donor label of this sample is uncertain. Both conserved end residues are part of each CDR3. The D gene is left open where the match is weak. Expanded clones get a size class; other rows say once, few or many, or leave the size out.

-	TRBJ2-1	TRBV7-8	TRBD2	TGTGCCAGCAGCTTCCAAGCGGGGGGCTCCTACAATGAGCAGTTCTTC	CASSFQAGGSYNEQFF
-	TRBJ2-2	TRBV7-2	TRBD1	TGTGCCAGCAGCTTAACGAACGACAGGGTTACGACCGGGGAGCTGTTTTTT	CASSLTNDRVTTGELFF
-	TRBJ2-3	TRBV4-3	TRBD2	TGCGCCAGCAGCCAAGATTGGGCGGGGGGCGCAGATACGCAGTATTTT	CASSQDWAGGADTQYF
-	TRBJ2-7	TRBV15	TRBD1	TGTGCCACCAGCAGATTCGGACAGGTAAATAACTACGAGCAGTACTTC	CATSRFGQVNNYEQYF
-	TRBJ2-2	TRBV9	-	TGTGCCAGCAGCGTAGAGGAGAAGAAAACCGGGGAGCTGTTTTTT	CASSVEEKKTGELFF
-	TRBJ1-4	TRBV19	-	TGTGCCAGTAGTATGAGGACCACACCTTCCCGGGGAACTAATGAAAAACTGTTTTTT	CASSMRTTPSRGTNEKLFF
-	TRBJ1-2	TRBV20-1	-	TGCAGTGCTAGTCTTCGGGGTAGGGATGGCTACACCTTC	CSASLRGRDGYTF
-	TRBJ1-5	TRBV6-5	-	TGTGCCAGCAGAGCGACATGGCGGGGCGATCAGCCCCAGCATTTT	CASRATWRGDQPQHF
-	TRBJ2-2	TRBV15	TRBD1	TGTGCCGCTACGGGACAGTACACCGGGGAGCTGTTTTTT	CAATGQYTGELFF
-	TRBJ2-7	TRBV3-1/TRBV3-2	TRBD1	TGTGCCAGCAGCCAAGTGGACAGGGTATATGTGCAGTACTTC	CASSQVDRVYVQYF
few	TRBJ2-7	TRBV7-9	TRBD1	TGTGCCAGCAGCTTAGACAGGGGCTACTACGAGCAGTACTTC	CASSLDRGYYEQYF
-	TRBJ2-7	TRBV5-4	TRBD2	TGTGCCAGCAGCTCACACGACTTAGCGGGGTCCTACGAGCAGTACTTC	CASSSHDLAGSYEQYF
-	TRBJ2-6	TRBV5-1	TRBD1	TGCGCCAGCAGCTTGCGGGACAGGGGGCTTCCTGGGGCCAACGTCCTGACTTTC	CASSLRDRGLPGANVLTF
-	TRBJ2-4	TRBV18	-	TGTGCCAGCTCACCCCTTGGGCTGCCGAACATTCAGTACTTC	CASSPLGLPNIQYF
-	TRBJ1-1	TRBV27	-	TGTGCCAGCAGTTTAGGATTGCGGAGTGAAGCTTTCTTT	CASSLGLRSEAFF
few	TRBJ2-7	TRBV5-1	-	TGCGCCAGCAGCTTGTACTACGAGCAGTACTTC	CASSLYYEQYF
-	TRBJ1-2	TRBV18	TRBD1	TGTGCCAGCTCGGCAATGGAGGGGGCAGGTGGCTACACCTTC	CASSAMEGAGGYTF